This T cell receptor beta chain was sequenced during a study of blood T cell repertoires in COVID-19. Authors' methods: Amplified reference gene primers provided the basis for estimating nucleated cell counts. Libraries were prepared by immunoSEQ multiplex PCR; TCRdb keeps only in-frame clonotypes and omits some of them. V and J calls and clone size are given by that table; D and trimming were obtained from the DNA. The repertoire includes about 400,000 clones, more than 75% of them detected once, and 2.5% to 3.5% sits in the top ten. The CDR3 is 14 residues long. Germline lookup yields CDR1 GTSNPN and CDR2 SVGIG (reference sequence). The V and J ends lost 5 bases and 4 bases respectively, with 14 bases between them.

The sequence was collected from a human donor in a cohort sampled during active COVID-19. V gene TRBV30 combines with J gene TRBJ2-2, with a possible D match to TRBD2 (6 bases). The specimen was peripheral blood. CDR3 sequence reads: CAWGRDLVTGELFF. In nucleotides, the CDR3 is TGTGCCTGGGGCCGGGACTTAGTCACCGGGGAGCTGTTTTTT.